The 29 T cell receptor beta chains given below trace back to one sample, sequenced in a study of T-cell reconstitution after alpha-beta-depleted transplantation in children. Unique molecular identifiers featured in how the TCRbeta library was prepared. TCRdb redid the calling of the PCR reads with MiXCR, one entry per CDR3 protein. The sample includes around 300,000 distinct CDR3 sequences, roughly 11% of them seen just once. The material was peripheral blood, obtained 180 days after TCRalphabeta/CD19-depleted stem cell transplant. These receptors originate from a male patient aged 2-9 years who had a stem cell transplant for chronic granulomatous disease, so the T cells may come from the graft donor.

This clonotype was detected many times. For the CDR3, the DNA is TGCGCCAGCAGCCAAGAGTTTCGGGCGGGGGGCAGCCTCTACGAGCAGTACTTC. Protein: CASSQEFRAGGSLYEQYF. The V call is TRBV4-3, the J call TRBJ2-7, with 8 nucleotides matching TRBD2. CDR1 and CDR2 (germline): LGHNA, YSLEER. J gave up 3 bases and V 0 bases, and 13 bases lay outside the gene matches. The CDR3 sequence is 18 residues long.

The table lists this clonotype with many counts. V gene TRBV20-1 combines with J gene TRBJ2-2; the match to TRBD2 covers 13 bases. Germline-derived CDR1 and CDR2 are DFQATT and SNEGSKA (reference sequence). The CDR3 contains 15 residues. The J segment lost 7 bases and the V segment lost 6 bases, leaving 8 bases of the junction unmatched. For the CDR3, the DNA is TGCAGTGCGTTACTAGCGGGGGGGCCTGGCGGGGAGCTGTTTTTT. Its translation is CSALLAGGPGGELFF.

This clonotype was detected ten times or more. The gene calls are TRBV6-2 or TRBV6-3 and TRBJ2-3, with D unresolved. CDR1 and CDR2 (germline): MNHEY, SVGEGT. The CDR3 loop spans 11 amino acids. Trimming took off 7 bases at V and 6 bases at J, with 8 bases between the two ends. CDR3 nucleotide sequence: TGTGCCAGCACTAACTTGGATACGCAGTATTTT. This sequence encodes CASTNLDTQYF.

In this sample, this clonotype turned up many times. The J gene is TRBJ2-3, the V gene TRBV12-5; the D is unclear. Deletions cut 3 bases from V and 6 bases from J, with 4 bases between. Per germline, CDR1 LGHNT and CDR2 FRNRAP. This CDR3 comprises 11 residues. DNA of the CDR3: TGTGCTAGTGGTTTATCGGATACGCAGTATTTT. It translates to CASGLSDTQYF.

In DNA form, the CDR3 reads TGTGCCAACCTCCCCGGCGGGGCCTTAACCCCAGATACGCAGTATTTT. Amino acids: CANLPGGALTPDTQYF. The genes are TRBV7-9 and TRBJ2-3; perhaps TRBD2 as D (6 bases). Germline V CDR1 and CDR2: SEHNR, FQNEAQ (reference sequence). With 10 bases removed from V and 4 bases from J, the gap between germline ends came to 24 bases. This CDR3 spans 16 amino acids.

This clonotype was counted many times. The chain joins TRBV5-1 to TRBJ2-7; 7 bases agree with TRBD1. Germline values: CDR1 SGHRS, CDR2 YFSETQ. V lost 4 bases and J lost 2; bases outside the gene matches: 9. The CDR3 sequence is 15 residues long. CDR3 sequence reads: CASSTNAGTAYEQYF. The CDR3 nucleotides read TGCGCCAGCAGCACCAACGCCGGGACAGCCTACGAGCAGTACTTC.

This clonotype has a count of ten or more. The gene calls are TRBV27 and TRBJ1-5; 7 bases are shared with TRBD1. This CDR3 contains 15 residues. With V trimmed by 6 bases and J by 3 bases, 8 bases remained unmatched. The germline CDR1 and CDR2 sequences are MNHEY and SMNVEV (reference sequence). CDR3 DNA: TGTGCCAGCAGCCCGAGGGGGCTGGTCAATCAGCCCCAGCATTTT. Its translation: CASSPRGLVNQPQHF.

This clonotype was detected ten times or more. The CDR3 DNA is TGTGCCAGCAGCCGGGGTGGGACATGGGGCTACACCTTC. Residues: CASSRGGTWGYTF. The J gene is TRBJ1-2, the V gene TRBV7-2, with D possibly being TRBD1 (6 bases). The CDR3 sequence is 13 residues long. Trimming took 5 bases from V and 8 from J, leaving 15 bases between them. Germline values: CDR1 SGHTA, CDR2 FQGNSA.

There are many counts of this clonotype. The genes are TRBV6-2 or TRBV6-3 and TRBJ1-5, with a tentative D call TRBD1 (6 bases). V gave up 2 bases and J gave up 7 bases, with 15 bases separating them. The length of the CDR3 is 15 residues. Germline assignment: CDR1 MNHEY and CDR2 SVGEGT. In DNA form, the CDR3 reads TGTGCCAGCAGTTACGCGGGGGCGGACTGGCAGCCCCAGCATTTT. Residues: CASSYAGADWQPQHF.

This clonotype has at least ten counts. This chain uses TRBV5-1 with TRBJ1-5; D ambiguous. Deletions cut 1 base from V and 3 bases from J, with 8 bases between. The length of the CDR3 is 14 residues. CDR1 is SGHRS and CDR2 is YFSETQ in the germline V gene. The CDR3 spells CASSLTPDNQPQHF. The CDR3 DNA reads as TGCGCCAGCAGCTTGACACCTGACAATCAGCCCCAGCATTTT.

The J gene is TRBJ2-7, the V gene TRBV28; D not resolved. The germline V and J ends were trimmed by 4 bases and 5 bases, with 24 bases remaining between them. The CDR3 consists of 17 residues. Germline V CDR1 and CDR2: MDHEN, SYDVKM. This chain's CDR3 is CASSSSWLRESEDEQYF. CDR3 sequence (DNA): TGTGCCAGCAGTTCCTCATGGCTGCGAGAATCTGAAGACGAGCAGTACTTC. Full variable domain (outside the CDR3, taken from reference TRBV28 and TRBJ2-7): DVKVTQSSRYLVKRTGEKVFLECVQDMDHENMFWYRQDPGLGLRLIYFSYDVKMKEKGDIPEGYSVSREKKERFSLILESASTNQTSMYLCASSSSWLRESEDEQYFGPGTRLTVT.

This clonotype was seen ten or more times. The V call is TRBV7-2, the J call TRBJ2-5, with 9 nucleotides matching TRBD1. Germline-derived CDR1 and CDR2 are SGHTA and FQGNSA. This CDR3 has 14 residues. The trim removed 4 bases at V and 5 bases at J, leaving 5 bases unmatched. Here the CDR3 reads CASSSQTGGETQYF. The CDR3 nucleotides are TGTGCCAGCAGCTCCCAGACAGGGGGGGAGACCCAGTACTTC.

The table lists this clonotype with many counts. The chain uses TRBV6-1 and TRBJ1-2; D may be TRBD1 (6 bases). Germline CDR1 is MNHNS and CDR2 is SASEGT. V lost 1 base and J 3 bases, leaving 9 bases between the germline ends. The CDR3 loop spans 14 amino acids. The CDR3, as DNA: TGTGCCAGCAGTGAAGTCGAGGGGGACTATGGCTACACCTTC. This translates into CASSEVEGDYGYTF.

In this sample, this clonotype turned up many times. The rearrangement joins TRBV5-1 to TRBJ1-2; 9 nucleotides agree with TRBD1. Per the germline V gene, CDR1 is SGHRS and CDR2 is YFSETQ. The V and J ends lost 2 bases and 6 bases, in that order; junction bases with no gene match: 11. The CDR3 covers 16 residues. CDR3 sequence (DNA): TGCGCCAGCAGCTTCCAACCGACAGGGGGTGAGCATGGCTACACCTTC. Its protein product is CASSFQPTGGEHGYTF.

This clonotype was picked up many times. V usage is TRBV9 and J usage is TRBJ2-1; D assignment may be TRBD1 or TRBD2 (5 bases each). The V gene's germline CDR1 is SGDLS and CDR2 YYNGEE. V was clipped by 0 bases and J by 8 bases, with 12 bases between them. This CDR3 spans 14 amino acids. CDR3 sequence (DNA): TGTGCCAGCAGCGTAGTTGCGCGAGGGGATGAGCAGTTCTTC. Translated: CASSVVARGDEQFF.

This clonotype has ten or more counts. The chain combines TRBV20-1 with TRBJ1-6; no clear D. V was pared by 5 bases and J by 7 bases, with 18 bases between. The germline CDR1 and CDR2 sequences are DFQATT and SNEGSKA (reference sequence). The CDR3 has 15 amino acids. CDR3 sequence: CSAQSLGGRNSPLHF. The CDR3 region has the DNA TGCAGTGCTCAGAGCCTAGGTGGGCGGAATTCACCCCTCCACTTT.

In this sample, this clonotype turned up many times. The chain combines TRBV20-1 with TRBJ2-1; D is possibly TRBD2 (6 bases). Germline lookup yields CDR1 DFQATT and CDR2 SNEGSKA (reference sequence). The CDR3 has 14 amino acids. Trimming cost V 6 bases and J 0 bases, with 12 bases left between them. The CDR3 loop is CSAPGLSSYNEQFF. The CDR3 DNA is TGCAGTGCCCCGGGACTTAGCTCCTACAATGAGCAGTTCTTC.

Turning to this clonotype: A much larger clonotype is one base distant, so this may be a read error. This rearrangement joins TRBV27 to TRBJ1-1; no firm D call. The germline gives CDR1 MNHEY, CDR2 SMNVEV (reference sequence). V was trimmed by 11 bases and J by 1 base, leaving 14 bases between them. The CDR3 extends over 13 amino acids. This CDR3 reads CASSRYTNTEAFF. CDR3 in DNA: TGTGCCTCCAGTAGATACACGAACACTGAAGCTTTCTTT.

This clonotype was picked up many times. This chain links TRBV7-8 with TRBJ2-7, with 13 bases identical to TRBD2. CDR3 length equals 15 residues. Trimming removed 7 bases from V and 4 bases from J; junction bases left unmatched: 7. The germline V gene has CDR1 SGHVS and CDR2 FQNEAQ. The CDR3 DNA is TGTGCCAGCACGGGACTAGCGGGATTATCTTACGAGCAGTACTTC. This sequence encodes CASTGLAGLSYEQYF. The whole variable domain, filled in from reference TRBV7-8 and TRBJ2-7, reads GAGVSQSPRYKVAKRGQDVALRCDPISGHVSLFWYQQALGQGPEFLTYFQNEAQLDKSGLPSDRFFAERPEGSVSTLKIQRTQQEDSAVYLCASTGLAGLSYEQYFGPGTRLTVT.

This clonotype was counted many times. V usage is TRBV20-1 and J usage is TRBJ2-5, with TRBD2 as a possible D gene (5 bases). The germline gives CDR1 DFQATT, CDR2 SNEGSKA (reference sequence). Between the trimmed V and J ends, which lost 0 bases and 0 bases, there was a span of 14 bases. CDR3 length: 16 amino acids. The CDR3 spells CSARERRTSYQETQYF. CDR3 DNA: TGCAGTGCTAGAGAACGGAGGACTTCGTACCAAGAGACCCAGTACTTC.

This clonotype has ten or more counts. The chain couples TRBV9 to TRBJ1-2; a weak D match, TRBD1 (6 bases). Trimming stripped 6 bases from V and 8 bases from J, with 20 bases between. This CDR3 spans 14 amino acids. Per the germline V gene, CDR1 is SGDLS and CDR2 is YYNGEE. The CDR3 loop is CASTSPRGGPGYTF. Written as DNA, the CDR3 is TGTGCCAGCACCTCACCGCGAGGGGGACCCGGCTACACCTTC.

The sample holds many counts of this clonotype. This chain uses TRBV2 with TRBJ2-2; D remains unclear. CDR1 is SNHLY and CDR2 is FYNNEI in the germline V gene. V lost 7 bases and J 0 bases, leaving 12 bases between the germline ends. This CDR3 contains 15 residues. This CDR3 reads CASTLERANTGELFF. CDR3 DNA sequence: TGTGCCAGCACCCTCGAGCGAGCGAACACCGGGGAGCTGTTTTTT.

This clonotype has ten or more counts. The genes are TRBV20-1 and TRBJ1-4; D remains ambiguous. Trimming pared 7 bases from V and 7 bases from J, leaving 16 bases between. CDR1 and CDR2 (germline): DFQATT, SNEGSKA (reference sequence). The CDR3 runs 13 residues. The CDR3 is CSVTPDSGEKLFF. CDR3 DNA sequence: TGCAGTGTAACCCCCGACTCGGGTGAAAAACTGTTTTTT.

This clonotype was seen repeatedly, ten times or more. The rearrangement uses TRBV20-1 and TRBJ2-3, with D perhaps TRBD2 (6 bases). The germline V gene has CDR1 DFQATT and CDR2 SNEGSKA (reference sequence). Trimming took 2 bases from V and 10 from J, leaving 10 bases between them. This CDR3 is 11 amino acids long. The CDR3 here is CSARSGVSQYF. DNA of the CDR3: TGCAGTGCTAGATCGGGAGTCTCGCAGTATTTT.

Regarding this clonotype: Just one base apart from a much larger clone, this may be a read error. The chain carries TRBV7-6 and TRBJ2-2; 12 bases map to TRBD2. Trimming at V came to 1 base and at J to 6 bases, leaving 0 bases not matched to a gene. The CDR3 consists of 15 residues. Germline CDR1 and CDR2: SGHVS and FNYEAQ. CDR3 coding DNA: TGTGCCAGCAGCTTAGGACTAGCGGGAGCCGGGGAGCTGTTTTTT. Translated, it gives CASSLGLAGAGELFF.

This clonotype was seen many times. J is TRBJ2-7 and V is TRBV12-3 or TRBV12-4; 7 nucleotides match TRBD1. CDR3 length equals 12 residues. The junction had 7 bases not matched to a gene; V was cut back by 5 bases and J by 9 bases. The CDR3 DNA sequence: TGTGCCAGCAGTCAACAGGGGCTGGGGCAGTACTTC. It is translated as CASSQQGLGQYF.

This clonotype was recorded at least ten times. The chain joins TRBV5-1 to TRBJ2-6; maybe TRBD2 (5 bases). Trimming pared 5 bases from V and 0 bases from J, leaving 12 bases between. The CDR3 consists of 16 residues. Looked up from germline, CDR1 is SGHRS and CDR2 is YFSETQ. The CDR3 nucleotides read TGCGCCAGCAGTTGGACTGCGAGCTCTGGGGCCAACGTCCTGACTTTC. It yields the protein CASSWTASSGANVLTF.

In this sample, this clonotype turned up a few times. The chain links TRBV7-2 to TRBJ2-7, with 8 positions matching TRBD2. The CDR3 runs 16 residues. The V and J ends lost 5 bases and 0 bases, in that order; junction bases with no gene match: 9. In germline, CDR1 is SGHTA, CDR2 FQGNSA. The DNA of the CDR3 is TGTGCCAGCAGCCATCCCTCGAGCGGGGGCTCCTACGAGCAGTACTTC. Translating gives CASSHPSSGGSYEQYF.

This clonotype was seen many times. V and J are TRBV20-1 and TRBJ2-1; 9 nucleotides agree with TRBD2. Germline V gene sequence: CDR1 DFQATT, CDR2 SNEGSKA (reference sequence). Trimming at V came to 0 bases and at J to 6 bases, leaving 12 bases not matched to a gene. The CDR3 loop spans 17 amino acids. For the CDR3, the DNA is TGCAGTGCTAGAGAGGGTAGCGGGGGCCGGGGCTCCAATGAGCAGTTCTTC. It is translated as CSAREGSGGRGSNEQFF.